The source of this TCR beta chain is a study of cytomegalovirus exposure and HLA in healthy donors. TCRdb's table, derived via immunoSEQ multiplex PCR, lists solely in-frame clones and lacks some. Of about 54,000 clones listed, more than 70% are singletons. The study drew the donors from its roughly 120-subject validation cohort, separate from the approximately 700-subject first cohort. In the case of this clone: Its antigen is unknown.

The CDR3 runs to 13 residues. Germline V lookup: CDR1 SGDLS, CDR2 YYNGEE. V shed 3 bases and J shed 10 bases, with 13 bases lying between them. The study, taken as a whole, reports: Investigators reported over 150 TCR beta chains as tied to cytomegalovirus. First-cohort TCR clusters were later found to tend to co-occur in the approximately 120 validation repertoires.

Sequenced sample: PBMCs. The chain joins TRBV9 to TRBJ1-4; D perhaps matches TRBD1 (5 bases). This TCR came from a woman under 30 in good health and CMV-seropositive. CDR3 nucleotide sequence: TGTGCCAGCAGCGAGAGTGGGGGGGGAAAACTGTTTTTT. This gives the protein CASSESGGGKLFF.